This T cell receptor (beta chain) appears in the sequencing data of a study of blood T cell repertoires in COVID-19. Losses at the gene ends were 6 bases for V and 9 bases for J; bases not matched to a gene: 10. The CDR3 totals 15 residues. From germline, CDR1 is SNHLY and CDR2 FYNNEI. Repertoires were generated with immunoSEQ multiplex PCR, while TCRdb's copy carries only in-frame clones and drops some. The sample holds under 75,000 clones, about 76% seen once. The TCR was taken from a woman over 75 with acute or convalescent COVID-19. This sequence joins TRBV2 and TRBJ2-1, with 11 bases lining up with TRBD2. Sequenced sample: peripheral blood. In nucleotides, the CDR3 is TGTGCCAGCAGAGTACTAGCGGGAGAAAGGGGTGAGCAGTTCTTC. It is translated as CASRVLAGERGEQFF. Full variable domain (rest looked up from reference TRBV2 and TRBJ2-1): EPEVTQTPSHQVTQMGQEVILRCVPISNHLYFYWYRQILGQKVEFLVSFYNNEISEKSEIFDDQFSVERPDGSNFTLKIRSTKLEDSAMYFCASRVLAGERGEQFFGPGTRLTVL.